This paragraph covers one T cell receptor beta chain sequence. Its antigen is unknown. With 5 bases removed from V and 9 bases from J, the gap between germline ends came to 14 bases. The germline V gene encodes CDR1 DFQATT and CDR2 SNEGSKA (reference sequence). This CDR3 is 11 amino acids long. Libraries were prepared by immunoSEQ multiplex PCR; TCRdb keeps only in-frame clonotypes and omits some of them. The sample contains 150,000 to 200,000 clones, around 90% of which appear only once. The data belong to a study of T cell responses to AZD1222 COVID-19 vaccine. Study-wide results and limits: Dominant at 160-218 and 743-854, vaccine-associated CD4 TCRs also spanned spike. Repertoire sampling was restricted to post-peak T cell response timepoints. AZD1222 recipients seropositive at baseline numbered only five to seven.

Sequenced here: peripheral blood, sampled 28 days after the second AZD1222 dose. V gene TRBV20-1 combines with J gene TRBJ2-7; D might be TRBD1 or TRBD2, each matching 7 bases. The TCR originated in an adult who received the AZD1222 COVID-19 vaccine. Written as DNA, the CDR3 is TGCAGTGCTGGGGGAGGGGGCGTGCAGTACTTC. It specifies CSAGGGGVQYF.